This TCR beta chain was captured in a study of beta chain features in type 1 diabetes. Study at large: Healthy donors and patients had similar age, gender and cell yields.

Expressed TCRB transcripts were sequenced, since all the RNA that had been isolated was reverse transcribed. Deep immunoSEQ sequencing covered naive, central memory and regulatory T cell samples. Here immunoSEQ multiplex PCR was the method, and the copy in TCRdb shows in-frame clones only, minus some. The data show fewer than 350,000 clones, over 14% seen once. Study-wide results and caveats: Across patients, naive, central memory and Treg TCRB repertoires exhibited apparently greater similarity than was observed across healthy donors. Across all four CD4+ subsets, people with type 1 diabetes showed modestly shorter TCRB CDR3s.

On this clone itself: Its cognate antigen is unknown.

Once sorted, every population was more than 98% pure. Germline V gene data show CDR1 as SEHNR and CDR2 as FQNEAQ (reference sequence). The CDR3 contains 15 residues. V was pared by 7 bases and J by 8 bases, with 18 bases between. The sequence was obtained from a man aged 18 to 35 with type 1 diabetes. The sequencing input was naive CD4+ T cells from blood. V gene TRBV7-9 combines with J gene TRBJ1-6; D gene unclear. CDR3 sequence: CASTRGLLRDSPLHF. The CDR3 DNA follows: TGTGCCAGCACCCGCGGATTGCTCCGGGATTCACCCCTCCACTTT.